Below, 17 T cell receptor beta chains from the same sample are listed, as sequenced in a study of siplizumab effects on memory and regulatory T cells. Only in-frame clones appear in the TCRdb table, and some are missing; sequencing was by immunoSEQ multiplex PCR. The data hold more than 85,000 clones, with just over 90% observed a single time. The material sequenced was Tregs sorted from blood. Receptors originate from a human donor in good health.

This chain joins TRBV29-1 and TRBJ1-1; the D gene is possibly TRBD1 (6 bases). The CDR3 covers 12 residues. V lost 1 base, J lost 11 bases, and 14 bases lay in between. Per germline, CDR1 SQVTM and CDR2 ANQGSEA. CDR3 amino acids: CSVEGDRNGAFF. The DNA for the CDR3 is TGCAGCGTTGAAGGTGACAGGAACGGGGCTTTCTTT. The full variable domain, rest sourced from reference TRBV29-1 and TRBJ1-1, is SAVISQKPSRDICQRGTSLTIQCQVDSQVTMMFWYRQQPGQSLTLIATANQGSEATYESGFVIDKFPISRPNLTFSTLTVSNMSPEDSSIYLCSVEGDRNGAFFGQGTRLTVV.

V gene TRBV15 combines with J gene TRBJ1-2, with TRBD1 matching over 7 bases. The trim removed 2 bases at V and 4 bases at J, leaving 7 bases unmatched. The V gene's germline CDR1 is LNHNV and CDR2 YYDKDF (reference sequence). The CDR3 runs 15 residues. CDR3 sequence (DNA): TGTGCCACCAGCAGATTGGCAGGGGGGACCTATGGCTACACCTTC. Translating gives CATSRLAGGTYGYTF.

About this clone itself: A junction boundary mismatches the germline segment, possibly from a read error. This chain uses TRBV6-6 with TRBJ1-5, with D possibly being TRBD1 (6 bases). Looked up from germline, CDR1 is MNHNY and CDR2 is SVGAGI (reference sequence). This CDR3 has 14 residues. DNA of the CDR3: TGTGCCGGCAGTAAGAGACAGGACAATCAGCCCCAGCATTTT. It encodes CAGSKRQDNQPQHF.

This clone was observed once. The CDR3 reads CSVAGTGGETQYF. In DNA, the CDR3 is TGCAGCGTTGCCGGGACAGGGGGAGAGACCCAGTACTTC. The V and J genes are TRBV29-1 and TRBJ2-5, with 11 bases lining up with TRBD1. The V gene end was trimmed by 4 bases and the J gene end by 4 bases; junction bases not matched to a gene: 2. Germline V gives CDR1 SQVTM, CDR2 ANQGSEA. The CDR3 has 13 residues.

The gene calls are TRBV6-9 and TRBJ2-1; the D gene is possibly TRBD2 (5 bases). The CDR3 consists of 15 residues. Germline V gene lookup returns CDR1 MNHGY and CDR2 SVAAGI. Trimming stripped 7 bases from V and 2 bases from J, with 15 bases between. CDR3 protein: CASTKRMETYNEQFF. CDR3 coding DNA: TGTGCCAGCACGAAGCGGATGGAGACCTACAATGAGCAGTTCTTC.

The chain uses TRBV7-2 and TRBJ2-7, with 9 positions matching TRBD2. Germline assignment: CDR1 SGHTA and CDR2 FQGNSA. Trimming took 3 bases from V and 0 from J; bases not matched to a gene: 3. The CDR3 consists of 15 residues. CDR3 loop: CASSFAGGPSYEQYF. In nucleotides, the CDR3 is TGTGCCAGCAGCTTTGCGGGGGGGCCCTCCTACGAGCAGTACTTC.

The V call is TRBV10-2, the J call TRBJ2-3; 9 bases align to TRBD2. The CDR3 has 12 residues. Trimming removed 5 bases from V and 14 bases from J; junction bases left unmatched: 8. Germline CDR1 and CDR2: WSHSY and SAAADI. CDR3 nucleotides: TGCGCCAGCAGTACAATAGCGGGGGCCCCGTATTTT. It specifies CASSTIAGAPYF.

CDR3 region: CASSLAAQGAYGYTF. CDR3 sequence (DNA): TGCGCCAGCAGCTTGGCAGCTCAGGGGGCCTATGGCTACACCTTC. V and J are TRBV5-1 and TRBJ1-2, with 8 positions matching TRBD1. The ends lost 0 bases at V and 4 bases at J; junction bases unmatched: 5. CDR3 length equals 15 residues. From germline, CDR1 is SGHRS and CDR2 YFSETQ.

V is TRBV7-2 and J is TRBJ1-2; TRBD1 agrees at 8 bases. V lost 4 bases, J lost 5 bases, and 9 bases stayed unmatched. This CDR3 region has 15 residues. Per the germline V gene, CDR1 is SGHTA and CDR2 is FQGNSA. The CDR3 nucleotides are TGTGCCAGCAGCTGGGCGGGACAGGCGATTTATGGCTACACCTTC. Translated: CASSWAGQAIYGYTF.

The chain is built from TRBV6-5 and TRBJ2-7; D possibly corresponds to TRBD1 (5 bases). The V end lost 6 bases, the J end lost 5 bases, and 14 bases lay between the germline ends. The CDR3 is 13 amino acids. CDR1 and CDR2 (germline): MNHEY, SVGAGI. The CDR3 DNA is TGTGCCAGCAGGCGTGGGGCTAAAGACGAGCAGTACTTC. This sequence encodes CASRRGAKDEQYF.

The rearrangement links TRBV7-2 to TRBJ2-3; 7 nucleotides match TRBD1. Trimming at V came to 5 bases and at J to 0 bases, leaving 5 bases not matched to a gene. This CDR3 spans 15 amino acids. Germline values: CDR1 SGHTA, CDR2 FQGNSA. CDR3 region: CASSIGQESTDTQYF. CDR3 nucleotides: TGTGCCAGCAGCATAGGACAGGAAAGCACAGATACGCAGTATTTT.

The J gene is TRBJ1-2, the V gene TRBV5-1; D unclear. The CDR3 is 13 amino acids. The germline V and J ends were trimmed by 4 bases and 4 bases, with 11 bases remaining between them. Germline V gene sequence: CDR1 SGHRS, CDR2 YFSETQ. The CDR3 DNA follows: TGCGCCAGCAGCCCCGGGTTTCTCTATGGCTACACCTTC. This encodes CASSPGFLYGYTF.

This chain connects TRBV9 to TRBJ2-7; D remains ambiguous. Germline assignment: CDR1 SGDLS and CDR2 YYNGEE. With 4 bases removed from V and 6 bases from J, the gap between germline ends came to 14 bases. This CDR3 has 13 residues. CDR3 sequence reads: CASSPAVSSEQYF. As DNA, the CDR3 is TGTGCCAGCAGCCCGGCCGTTTCGAGCGAGCAGTACTTC.

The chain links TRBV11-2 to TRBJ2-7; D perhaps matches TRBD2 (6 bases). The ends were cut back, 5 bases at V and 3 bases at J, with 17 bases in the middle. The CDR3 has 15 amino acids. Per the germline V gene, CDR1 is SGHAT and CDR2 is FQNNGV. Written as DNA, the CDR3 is TGTGCCAGCAGCCGACTAGGTTTAGGGGACTACGAGCAGTACTTC. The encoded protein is CASSRLGLGDYEQYF.

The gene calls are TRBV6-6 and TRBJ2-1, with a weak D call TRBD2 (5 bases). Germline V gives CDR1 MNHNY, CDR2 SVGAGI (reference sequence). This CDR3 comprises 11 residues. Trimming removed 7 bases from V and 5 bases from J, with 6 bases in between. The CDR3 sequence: CASKRNNEQFF. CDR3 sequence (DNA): TGTGCCAGCAAGCGGAACAATGAGCAGTTCTTC.

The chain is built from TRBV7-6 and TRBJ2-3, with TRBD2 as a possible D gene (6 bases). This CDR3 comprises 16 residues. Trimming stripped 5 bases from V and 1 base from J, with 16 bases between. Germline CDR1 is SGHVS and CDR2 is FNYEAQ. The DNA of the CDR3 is TGTGCCAGCAGCCGGATCGGAGGGCCAGGCACAGATACGCAGTATTTT. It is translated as CASSRIGGPGTDTQYF.

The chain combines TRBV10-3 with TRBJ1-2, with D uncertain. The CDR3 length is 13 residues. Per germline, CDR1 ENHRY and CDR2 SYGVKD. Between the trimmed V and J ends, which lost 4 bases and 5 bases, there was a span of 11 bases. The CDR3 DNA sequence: TGTGCCATCAGTGCCGATATGGGGTATGGCTACACCTTC. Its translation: CAISADMGYGYTF.